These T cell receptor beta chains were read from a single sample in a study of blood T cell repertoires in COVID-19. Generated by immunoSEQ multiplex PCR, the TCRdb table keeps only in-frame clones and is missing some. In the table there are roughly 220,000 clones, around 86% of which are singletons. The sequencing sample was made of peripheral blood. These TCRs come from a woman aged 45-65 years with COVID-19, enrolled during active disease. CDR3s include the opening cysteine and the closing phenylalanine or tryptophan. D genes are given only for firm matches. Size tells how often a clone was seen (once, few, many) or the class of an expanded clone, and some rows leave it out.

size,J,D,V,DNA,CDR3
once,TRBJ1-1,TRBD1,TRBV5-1,TGCGCCAGCAGGATGACGGCAGGGGGCTCGAACACTGAAGCTTTCTTT,CASRMTAGGSNTEAFF
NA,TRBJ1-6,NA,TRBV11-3,TGTGCCAGCAGCTTAGAAAGGGGAATATCACCCCTCCACTTT,CASSLERGISPLHF
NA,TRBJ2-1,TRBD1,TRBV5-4,TGTGCCAGCAGCACCTTACAGGGGGCGGTTGAGCAGTTCTTC,CASSTLQGAVEQFF
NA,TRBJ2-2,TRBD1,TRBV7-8,TGTGCCAGCAGCTCGGGACAGGGAGGGACCGGGGAGCTGTTTTTT,CASSSGQGGTGELFF
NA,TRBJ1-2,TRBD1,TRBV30,TGTGCCTGGGGGGGACAGGGAAAAGGCTACACCTTC,CAWGGQGKGYTF
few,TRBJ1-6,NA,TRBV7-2,TGTGCCAGCAGCTTTGACAGAACCTATAATTCACCCCTCCACTTT,CASSFDRTYNSPLHF
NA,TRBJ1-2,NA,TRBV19,TGTGCCAGTAGAACCACCACAGGGATCTATGGCTACACCTTC,CASRTTTGIYGYTF
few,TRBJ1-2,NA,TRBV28,TGTGCCAGCAGTTGGGAGGGGGTTGGGTATGGCTACACCTTC,CASSWEGVGYGYTF
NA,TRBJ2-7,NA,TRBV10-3,TGTGCCATCAGTGAGTCGATGGGCAGAGTCTACGAGCAGTACTTC,CAISESMGRVYEQYF
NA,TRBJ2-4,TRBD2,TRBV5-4,TGTGCCAGCAGCTTGTATGACTCTAGCGGGGGGGCCTCTGCCAAAAACATTCAGTACTTC,CASSLYDSSGGASAKNIQYF
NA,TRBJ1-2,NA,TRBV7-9,TGTGCCAGCAGCTTATCCCGGGAGGACTACACCTTC,CASSLSREDYTF
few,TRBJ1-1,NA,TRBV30,TGTGCCTGGAGACCTGGGCCGAACACTGAAGCTTTCTTT,CAWRPGPNTEAFF
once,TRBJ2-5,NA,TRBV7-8,TGTGCCAGCAGCTTGCAGGGGAGATTGAGGTACCAAGAGACCCAGTACTTC,CASSLQGRLRYQETQYF
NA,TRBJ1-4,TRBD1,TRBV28,TGTGCCAGCAGTTCCGGGACAGCCGAAGGGGGTGAAAAACTGTTTTTT,CASSSGTAEGGEKLFF
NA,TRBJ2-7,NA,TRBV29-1,TGCAGCGTAGCAGGAGGGCAGGGCACGGGAGAGCAGTACTTC,CSVAGGQGTGEQYF
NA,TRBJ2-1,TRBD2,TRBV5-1,TGCGCCAGCAGCTTGGAGGTTAGCGGGGCGTACAATGAGCAGTTCTTC,CASSLEVSGAYNEQFF